This T cell receptor (beta chain) originates from a study of tumor-infiltrating lymphocytes in localized non-small cell lung cancer. In the study overall: Tumor tissue and non-adjacent uninvolved lung came from each patient. Points from the study as a whole: Tumor T-cell fraction from TCR sequencing was not associated with recurrence-free survival (p = 0.61).

About this clone: The antigen remains undetermined.

The CDR3 has 17 residues. Germline V gene lookup returns CDR1 MRHNA and CDR2 SNTAGT. V shed 8 bases, J shed 5 bases, and the junction held 16 bases outside the gene matches. Clones were sequenced by immunoSEQ multiplex PCR, and TCRdb holds only the in-frame ones, with some missing. The sample contains about 12,000 clones, about 85% of which appear only once. The receptor was derived from a human donor with non-small cell lung cancer. The sample taken for sequencing was lung tumor tissue. The V and J genes are TRBV6-4 and TRBJ1-5, with 9 nucleotides matching TRBD1. The chain's CDR3 is CASSAGTGFELDQPQHF. The CDR3 nucleotides read TGTGCCAGCTCCGCAGGGACAGGGTTTGAGTTAGATCAGCCCCAGCATTTT.